The 32 T cell receptor beta chains below were found in one sample sequenced in a study of T cells after yellow fever vaccination. TCRdb ran MiXCR on the 5' RACE reads and lists one entry per CDR3 protein. The table includes hundreds of thousands of distinct CDR3 sequences, approximately 13% detected once. The sample here was PBMCs, taken on the day of the yellow fever booster vaccination. All receptors come from a man aged 25 to 45 who received the YFV17D yellow fever vaccine.

This clonotype has just one count. The chain has TRBV3-1 and TRBJ1-1; weak D call: TRBD1 (5 bases). Trimming shortened V by 3 bases and J by 1 base, and 12 bases separated the two germline ends. This CDR3 is 15 amino acids long. Germline V lookup: CDR1 LGHDT, CDR2 YNNKEL (reference sequence). CDR3 amino acids: CASSQRLRGNTEAFF. The DNA of the CDR3 is TGTGCCAGCAGCCAGAGACTGAGGGGGAACACTGAAGCTTTCTTT.

This clonotype was detected ten times or more. This chain connects TRBV28 to TRBJ2-7; D gene uncertain. The germline V gene has CDR1 MDHEN and CDR2 SYDVKM. The CDR3 sequence is 13 residues long. V lost 3 bases and J 5 bases, leaving 11 bases between the germline ends. The CDR3 is CASSLSGGDEQYF. CDR3 DNA sequence: TGTGCCAGCAGTTTGTCGGGTGGGGACGAGCAGTACTTC.

At least ten counts were recorded for this clonotype. The rearrangement links TRBV11-2 to TRBJ2-2; 12 bases are shared with TRBD2. Germline V CDR1 and CDR2: SGHAT, FQNNGV. Trimming cost V 5 bases and J 1 base; bases outside gene matches: 8. This CDR3 is 18 amino acids long. The DNA of the CDR3 is TGTGCCAGCAGCCTCATTTCGGGACTAGCGGGGAACACCGGGGAGCTGTTTTTT. Translating it yields CASSLISGLAGNTGELFF.

The chain uses TRBV19 and TRBJ2-7; tentatively, D is TRBD2 (6 bases). The CDR3 runs 14 residues. Per the germline V gene, CDR1 is LNHDA and CDR2 is SQIVND (reference sequence). Deletions cut 2 bases from V and 2 bases from J, with 10 bases between. CDR3 bases: TGTGCCAGTAGTATACGAGCGGGTACCTACGAGCAGTACTTC. Translating gives CASSIRAGTYEQYF.

The sample holds many counts of this clonotype. The gene calls are TRBV19 and TRBJ2-1; D unresolved. Germline values: CDR1 LNHDA, CDR2 SQIVND (reference sequence). The CDR3 is 13 amino acids. Trimming pared 6 bases from V and 0 bases from J, leaving 6 bases between. This CDR3 is CASRLGSYNEQFF. The CDR3 DNA follows: TGTGCCAGTAGACTCGGCTCCTACAATGAGCAGTTCTTC.

This clonotype was observed a few times. V gene TRBV20-1 combines with J gene TRBJ2-2; the match to TRBD1 covers 8 bases. V was pared by 5 bases and J by 1 base, with 6 bases of the junction left unmatched. The CDR3 loop spans 15 amino acids. From germline, CDR1 is DFQATT and CDR2 SNEGSKA (reference sequence). CDR3 loop: CSAHRGTGNTGELFF. CDR3 nucleotides: TGCAGTGCTCACAGGGGGACAGGGAACACCGGGGAGCTGTTTTTT.

This clonotype was observed a handful of times. The V gene is TRBV7-8, the J gene TRBJ2-1; D not resolved. CDR3 length equals 13 residues. Germline CDR1 SGHVS, CDR2 FQNEAQ. Trimming took off 0 bases at V and 6 bases at J, with 6 bases between the two ends. The CDR3 bases are TGTGCCAGCAGCTTAGCTATAGGCAATGAGCAGTTCTTC. Protein: CASSLAIGNEQFF. The full variable domain, with the rest looked up from reference TRBV7-8 and TRBJ2-1, is GAGVSQSPRYKVAKRGQDVALRCDPISGHVSLFWYQQALGQGPEFLTYFQNEAQLDKSGLPSDRFFAERPEGSVSTLKIQRTQQEDSAVYLCASSLAIGNEQFFGPGTRLTVL.

The genes are TRBV12-3 or TRBV12-4 and TRBJ2-2; unclear D gene. The CDR3 loop spans 12 amino acids. V was cut by 7 bases and J by 6 bases, with 9 bases left in between. Here the CDR3 reads CASTLVSGELFF. The CDR3 region has the DNA TGTGCCAGCACCTTGGTATCCGGGGAGCTGTTTTTT.

This clonotype occurred a few times. The V gene is TRBV12-3 or TRBV12-4, the J gene TRBJ2-3; tentative D call: TRBD2 (6 bases). V lost 7 bases to trimming and J lost 0 bases, with 17 bases between them. CDR3 size: 16 residues. The CDR3 sequence: CASTVNGGLSTDTQYF. CDR3 bases: TGTGCCAGCACCGTTAACGGGGGATTGAGCACAGATACGCAGTATTTT.

This clonotype was picked up a small number of times. The V gene is TRBV29-1, the J gene TRBJ2-1; no definite D call. There are 14 residues in the CDR3. Germline V CDR1 and CDR2: SQVTM, ANQGSEA. The V gene lost 3 bases and the J gene lost 2 bases, with 11 bases spanning the gap. CDR3 coding DNA: TGCAGCGTTGAGCAGTCCTGGCCCTACAATGAGCAGTTCTTC. As protein: CSVEQSWPYNEQFF.

The CDR3 DNA reads TGTGCCAGCTCACCTAGGACACCCGGAGGGGGGACTGAAGCTTTCTTT. This sequence encodes CASSPRTPGGGTEAFF. This chain connects TRBV18 to TRBJ1-1, with D tentatively TRBD1 (6 bases). With 3 bases removed from V and 5 bases from J, the gap between germline ends came to 19 bases. The CDR3 covers 16 residues. Germline V gene lookup returns CDR1 KGHSH and CDR2 LQKENI.

A few counts support this clonotype. This chain uses TRBV7-2 with TRBJ2-1; weak D call: TRBD2 (6 bases). The CDR3 has 16 residues. Germline V gene sequence: CDR1 SGHTA, CDR2 FQGNSA. Trimming removed 2 bases from V and 0 bases from J, with 11 bases in between. Here the CDR3 DNA reads TGTGCCAGCAGCTTACCGGGCGGGGACTCCTACAATGAGCAGTTCTTC. This codes for CASSLPGGDSYNEQFF.

The chain has TRBV7-2 and TRBJ2-3; D call uncertain. The CDR3 loop spans 14 amino acids. With 1 base removed from V and 4 bases from J, the gap between germline ends came to 9 bases. The germline V gene has CDR1 SGHTA and CDR2 FQGNSA. The CDR3 reads CASSLVTPPDTQYF. The CDR3 nucleotides read TGTGCCAGCAGCTTAGTTACCCCCCCAGATACGCAGTATTTT. Combining the CDR3 with reference TRBV7-2 and TRBJ2-3 gives the whole variable domain GAGVSQSPSNKVTEKGKDVELRCDPISGHTALYWYRQSLGQGLEFLIYFQGNSAPDKSGLPSDRFSAERTGGSVSTLTIQRTQQEDSAVYLCASSLVTPPDTQYFGPGTRLTVL.

The chain couples TRBV28 to TRBJ1-1; 8 nucleotides agree with TRBD1. V gave up 6 bases and J gave up 5 bases; unmatched junction bases: 8. Germline V CDR1 and CDR2: MDHEN, SYDVKM. CDR3 length: 14 amino acids. CDR3 sequence: CASSPPDRVTEAFF. The CDR3 DNA sequence: TGTGCCAGCAGCCCCCCGGACAGGGTAACTGAAGCTTTCTTT.

This clonotype has more than one count but fewer than ten. This chain connects TRBV6-5 to TRBJ2-2; D is unclear. The V gene's germline CDR1 is MNHEY and CDR2 SVGAGI. The V end lost 0 bases, the J end lost 1 base, and 6 bases lay between the germline ends. This CDR3 has 15 residues. Written as DNA, the CDR3 is TGTGCCAGCAGTTACTCTCAGAGGAACACCGGGGAGCTGTTTTTT. Its protein product is CASSYSQRNTGELFF.

The chain uses TRBV12-3 or TRBV12-4 and TRBJ1-5; D is possibly TRBD1 (5 bases). The CDR3 runs to 11 residues. V was trimmed by 1 base and J by 12 bases, leaving 7 bases between them. The CDR3, as DNA: TGTGCCAGCAGTTTAGGGGGGGACCAGCATTTT. It is translated as CASSLGGDQHF.

This clonotype was picked up a small number of times. The chain recombines TRBV7-3 with TRBJ2-3; TRBD1 agrees at 9 bases. Germline trimming cut 6 bases from V and 2 bases from J; bases unmatched to any gene: 6. The CDR3 runs to 15 residues. Per germline, CDR1 SGHTA and CDR2 FQGTGA. The CDR3 DNA reads as TGTGCCAGCAGTAGGACAGGGGTTTTCACAGATACGCAGTATTTT. Its translation: CASSRTGVFTDTQYF.

This clonotype was recorded at least ten times. This rearrangement joins TRBV7-9 to TRBJ2-7; 8 bases fit TRBD1. Trimming at V came to 3 bases and at J to 6 bases, leaving 13 bases not matched to a gene. The CDR3 extends over 16 amino acids. CDR1 and CDR2 from the germline V gene are SEHNR and FQNEAQ (reference sequence). CDR3 sequence (DNA): TGTGCCAGCAGCTTTATACGAGGACAGGGAGGAACCGAGCAGTACTTC. It translates to CASSFIRGQGGTEQYF.

This chain uses TRBV6-5 with TRBJ1-6; D not resolved. V was cut by 2 bases and J by 7 bases, with 15 bases left in between. CDR3 length: 16 amino acids. The germline gives CDR1 MNHEY, CDR2 SVGAGI. CDR3 sequence: CASSYNIAPKNSPLHF. As DNA, the CDR3 is TGTGCCAGCAGTTACAACATCGCCCCAAAGAATTCACCCCTCCACTTT.

This clonotype was seen repeatedly, ten times or more. The chain recombines TRBV7-7 with TRBJ2-3, with D perhaps TRBD2 (6 bases). The CDR3 has 14 amino acids. Germline lookup yields CDR1 SSHAT and CDR2 FNYEAQ (reference sequence). Trimming removed 5 bases at V and 4 bases at J, with 13 bases between. In nucleotides, the CDR3 is TGTGCCAGCAGCCCACTACCGGGGGCAGATACGCAGTATTTT. It codes for CASSPLPGADTQYF.

This clonotype was observed a few times. The genes are TRBV27 and TRBJ1-4; 8 nucleotides match TRBD1. Unmatched junction bases numbered 6, after V lost 7 bases and J lost 5 bases. Germline V CDR1 and CDR2: MNHEY, SMNVEV (reference sequence). The CDR3 consists of 14 residues. Here the CDR3 reads CASTARDRNEKLFF. In nucleotides, the CDR3 is TGTGCCAGCACCGCACGGGACAGGAATGAAAAACTGTTTTTT.

The chain employs TRBV6-1 and TRBJ2-1; 8 bases fit TRBD2. The CDR3 has 15 amino acids. From germline, CDR1 is MNHNS and CDR2 SASEGT. V lost 6 bases to trimming and J lost 5 bases; unmatched junction nucleotides: 9. The CDR3 nucleotides are TGTGCCAGCAGCAATATAGGGACTAGAAACAATGAGCAGTTCTTC. Amino acids: CASSNIGTRNNEQFF.

Many counts were recorded for this clonotype. The V call is TRBV5-4, the J call TRBJ2-1, with unresolved D. This CDR3 is 14 amino acids long. V was clipped by 0 bases and J by 6 bases, with 10 bases between them. The germline V gene encodes CDR1 SGHNT and CDR2 YYREEE (reference sequence). CDR3 region: CASSLVRTPNEQFF. DNA of the CDR3: TGTGCCAGCAGCTTGGTCCGGACGCCCAATGAGCAGTTCTTC.

In its sample, this clonotype was seen a few times. The rearrangement links TRBV19 to TRBJ1-2; no definite D call. V lost 3 bases, J lost 8 bases, and 19 bases lay in between. The CDR3 totals 15 residues. Per the germline V gene, CDR1 is LNHDA and CDR2 is SQIVND (reference sequence). In DNA, the CDR3 is TGTGCCAGTAGTATTATCACACCATCTGTGGAAGGCTACACCTTC. Translating it yields CASSIITPSVEGYTF.

The chain combines TRBV3-1 with TRBJ2-7, with D perhaps TRBD2 (6 bases). This CDR3 region has 13 residues. Germline CDR1 and CDR2: LGHDT and YNNKEL (reference sequence). The V gene lost 3 bases and the J gene lost 8 bases, with 14 bases spanning the gap. The CDR3 loop reads CASSQGREVKQYF. The CDR3 DNA is TGTGCCAGCAGCCAGGGCAGGGAGGTCAAGCAGTACTTC.

CDR3 in amino acids: CASSLALGSHEKLFF. In DNA form, the CDR3 reads TGTGCCAGCAGCTTAGCGTTGGGGTCCCATGAAAAACTGTTTTTT. This chain connects TRBV7-9 to TRBJ1-4; D call uncertain. CDR3 length: 15 residues. Germline V gene lookup returns CDR1 SEHNR and CDR2 FQNEAQ (reference sequence). V was trimmed by 0 bases and J by 6 bases, leaving 11 bases between them. Complete variable domain (other parts from reference TRBV7-9 and TRBJ1-4): DTGVSQNPRHKITKRGQNVTFRCDPISEHNRLYWYRQTLGQGPEFLTYFQNEAQLEKSRLLSDRFSAERPKGSFSTLEIQRTEQGDSAMYLCASSLALGSHEKLFFGSGTQLSVL.

With regard to this clonotype: An end of the junction does not agree with germline; a read error may underlie this. This chain links TRBV6-5 with TRBJ2-1; 11 nucleotides align to TRBD1. The CDR3 length is 13 residues. In germline, CDR1 is MNHEY, CDR2 SVGAGI. CDR3: CASSYSRLDRGLF. CDR3 nucleotide sequence: TGTGCCAGCAGTTATTCCCGATTGGACAGGGGGCTCTTC.

The chain employs TRBV7-2 and TRBJ2-5; D is undetermined. Trimming shortened V by 1 base and J by 4 bases, and 10 bases separated the two germline ends. The CDR3 covers 14 residues. The germline CDR1 and CDR2 sequences are SGHTA and FQGNSA. This chain's CDR3 is CASSLEVRLETQYF. The CDR3 coding sequence is TGTGCCAGCAGCTTAGAAGTTAGGTTAGAGACCCAGTACTTC.

This sequence joins TRBV12-3 or TRBV12-4 and TRBJ1-1; the D gene is possibly TRBD1 (5 bases). V lost 5 bases and J lost 6, with 13 bases in between. The CDR3 is made up of 13 amino acids. CDR3 in amino acids: CASSHRPGPEAFF. The CDR3 coding sequence is TGTGCCAGCAGTCACAGACCGGGGCCTGAAGCTTTCTTT.

This clonotype has more than one count but fewer than ten. The chain couples TRBV6-5 to TRBJ1-1; no firm D call. V lost 2 bases to trimming and J lost 0 bases, with 7 bases between them. Germline V CDR1 and CDR2: MNHEY, SVGAGI. This CDR3 has 14 residues. This chain's CDR3 is CASSYRALNTEAFF. The CDR3 DNA sequence: TGTGCCAGCAGTTACAGGGCGCTGAACACTGAAGCTTTCTTT.

The rearrangement joins TRBV20-1 to TRBJ2-5, with D possibly TRBD1 on 6 matching bases. Germline V gives CDR1 DFQATT, CDR2 SNEGSKA (reference sequence). V was trimmed by 5 bases and J by 4 bases, leaving 14 bases between them. The CDR3 length is 13 residues. Here the CDR3 DNA reads TGCAGTGCTTACCAGCCAGGGGTAGAGACCCAGTACTTC. Protein sequence: CSAYQPGVETQYF.

The chain joins TRBV21-1 to TRBJ2-7; TRBD1 reflects the table's D call only, with no check against the DNA. TRBV21-1 is marked as a pseudogene. This CDR3 contains 17 residues. The CDR3 is CASSTHSGTEALDEQYF. CDR3 coding DNA: TGTGCCAGCAGCACCCATTCCGGGACAGAAGCGCTCGACGAGCAGTACTTC.